What follows is one T cell receptor (beta chain) and its context. Antigen unknown. The data are from a study of cytomegalovirus exposure and HLA in healthy donors. Study conclusions and caveats: In all likelihood, a cluster of highly shared sequence variants was a sequencing artifact. Some public TCRs appeared in many individuals, while most sequences were rare.

Germline V gives CDR1 SGHNT, CDR2 YENEEA. The CDR3 has 15 residues. Trimming removed 5 bases at V and 0 bases at J, with 13 bases between. The PCR employed 60 Vbeta primers together with 13 Jbeta primers. Here immunoSEQ multiplex PCR was the method, and the copy in TCRdb shows in-frame clones only, minus some. The sample yields some 130,000 clones, about 9.2% seen once. The sample was PBMCs. The V gene is TRBV11-3, the J gene TRBJ1-1; D may be TRBD1 (5 bases). This sequence was found in a woman aged 40 to 50 in good health and CMV-seropositive. CDR3 amino acids: CASSPRGDLNTEAFF. The CDR3 DNA reads as TGTGCCAGCAGCCCCCGGGGGGATCTGAACACTGAAGCTTTCTTT.